These 26 T cell receptor beta chains were all obtained from the same sample, sequenced in a study of blood T cell repertoires in COVID-19. The repertoire was sequenced with immunoSEQ multiplex PCR; TCRdb's copy has only in-frame clones and lacks some. The sample lists about 270,000 clones, 89% occurring once. The material sequenced was peripheral blood. These receptors were taken from a middle-aged man with acute or convalescent COVID-19.

J is TRBJ2-2 and V is TRBV14; 7 nucleotides agree with TRBD1. The ends lost 3 bases at V and 0 bases at J; junction bases unmatched: 10. The CDR3 loop spans 18 amino acids. Germline-derived CDR1 and CDR2 are SGHDN and FVKESK. The DNA for the CDR3 is TGTGCCAGCAGCCAGCCATCAAAGGGACAGACGAACACCGGGGAGCTGTTTTTT. Translated: CASSQPSKGQTNTGELFF.

In this sample, this clone turned up a few times. The chain links TRBV27 to TRBJ1-1; a weak D match, TRBD1 (5 bases). The germline V gene encodes CDR1 MNHEY and CDR2 SMNVEV (reference sequence). CDR3 length: 14 residues. V was shortened by 2 bases and J by 4 bases, with 11 bases between the two germline ends. The CDR3 here is CASSLQGFGTEAFF. CDR3 DNA sequence: TGTGCCAGCAGTTTACAGGGTTTTGGCACTGAAGCTTTCTTT.

This sequence joins TRBV19 and TRBJ1-1; TRBD1 aligns across 11 bases. The CDR3 has 19 residues. After removal of 0 bases from V and 3 bases from J, the junction contained 12 bases not matched to a gene. Germline CDR1 reads LNHDA; CDR2 reads SQIVND (reference sequence). CDR3 in amino acids: CASSIDLYGDRGDDTEAFF. The CDR3 region has the DNA TGTGCCAGTAGTATAGATCTATACGGGGACAGGGGGGACGACACTGAAGCTTTCTTT.

V usage is TRBV5-4 and J usage is TRBJ1-1; maybe TRBD1 (5 bases). CDR1 and CDR2 from the germline V gene are SGHNT and YYREEE (reference sequence). V lost 0 bases to trimming and J lost 9 bases, with 15 bases between them. The CDR3 is made up of 14 amino acids. DNA of the CDR3: TGTGCCAGCAGCTTGGCCGGGCCAGCGGGGCAAGCTTTCTTT. This translates into CASSLAGPAGQAFF.

The chain couples TRBV5-1 to TRBJ2-3; the D gene is possibly TRBD2 (7 bases). CDR3 length: 16 amino acids. V shed 0 bases and J shed 5 bases, with 16 bases lying between them. Germline assignment: CDR1 SGHRS and CDR2 YFSETQ. The CDR3, as DNA: TGCGCCAGCAGCTTGGCTGTGGGGGGGCCGGGAGATACGCAGTATTTT. It specifies CASSLAVGGPGDTQYF.

This clone was seen a single time. CDR3 bases: TGCGCCAGCAGCCTGGGCGGGGTTGGTGGGGAGACCCAGTACTTC. Its translation is CASSLGGVGGETQYF. This chain connects TRBV5-1 to TRBJ2-5, with D perhaps TRBD2 (6 bases). This CDR3 comprises 15 residues. Germline CDR1 reads SGHRS; CDR2 reads YFSETQ. V was shortened by 4 bases and J by 5 bases, with 18 bases between the two germline ends.

This sequence joins TRBV14 and TRBJ2-3; 8 bases are a match to TRBD2. There are 17 residues in the CDR3. J was trimmed by 0 bases and V by 0 bases; bases with no gene match: 5. The germline V gene has CDR1 SGHDN and CDR2 FVKESK. The CDR3 nucleotides are TGTGCCAGCAGCCAAGATTTGGTAGCGGGGAGCACAGATACGCAGTATTTT. Translated, it gives CASSQDLVAGSTDTQYF.

This clone appeared once. The chain combines TRBV4-1 with TRBJ2-5, with D tentatively TRBD2 (5 bases). Trimming shortened V by 4 bases and J by 3 bases, and 12 bases separated the two germline ends. From germline, CDR1 is MGHRA and CDR2 YSYEKL. The CDR3 is 14 residues long. This CDR3 is CASSRGADKETQYF. The CDR3 DNA is TGCGCCAGCAGCCGGGGAGCAGACAAAGAGACCCAGTACTTC.

The chain uses TRBV5-1 and TRBJ1-2; a weak D match, TRBD1 (6 bases). V gave up 4 bases and J gave up 6 bases, with 22 bases separating them. The CDR3 spans 16 residues. The germline V gene has CDR1 SGHRS and CDR2 YFSETQ. CDR3 in DNA: TGCGCCAGCAGCCTTGCGGACAGAACACTAGGGAATGGCTACACCTTC. This encodes CASSLADRTLGNGYTF.

The chain carries TRBV7-2 and TRBJ1-5; TRBD1 is a possible D gene (5 bases). CDR3 length: 14 amino acids. V gave up 2 bases and J gave up 5 bases, with 10 bases separating them. Germline lookup yields CDR1 SGHTA and CDR2 FQGNSA. The CDR3, as DNA: TGTGCCAGCAGCTTAAAGGGGCCGGATCAGCCCCAGCATTTT. It yields the protein CASSLKGPDQPQHF.

V gene TRBV6-5 combines with J gene TRBJ1-1; D remains unclear. Germline V gene data show CDR1 as MNHEY and CDR2 as SVGAGI. This CDR3 has 12 amino acids. Trimming took off 7 bases at V and 4 bases at J, with 10 bases between the two ends. CDR3 in amino acids: CASMRVGTEAFF. In nucleotides, the CDR3 is TGTGCCAGCATGAGGGTGGGCACTGAAGCTTTCTTT.

V usage is TRBV4-2 and J usage is TRBJ1-1; 7 bases line up with TRBD1. Per germline, CDR1 LGHNA and CDR2 YNFKEQ. V lost 1 base to trimming and J lost 3 bases; unmatched junction nucleotides: 14. The CDR3 sequence is 18 residues long. The CDR3 loop reads CASSQGSQGRGRDTEAFF. CDR3 coding DNA: TGTGCCAGCAGCCAAGGCTCGCAGGGAAGGGGGCGAGACACTGAAGCTTTCTTT.

The chain couples TRBV5-4 to TRBJ1-4; tentative D call: TRBD1 (5 bases). Germline-derived CDR1 and CDR2 are SGHNT and YYREEE (reference sequence). The CDR3 has 15 residues. V shed 4 bases and J shed 5 bases, with 15 bases lying between them. In nucleotides, the CDR3 is TGTGCCAGCAGCCAACAAGGGGCAGGGAATGAAAAACTGTTTTTT. Protein product: CASSQQGAGNEKLFF.

The V call is TRBV4-2, the J call TRBJ2-1, with 10 bases aligning to TRBD1. In germline, CDR1 is LGHNA, CDR2 YNFKEQ. Trimming cost V 4 bases and J 8 bases; bases outside gene matches: 5. The CDR3 runs to 14 residues. The CDR3 here is CASSLRGTGDEQFF. For the CDR3, the DNA is TGTGCCAGCAGCCTGCGGGGGACAGGGGATGAGCAGTTCTTC.

This clone came up a few times. This chain links TRBV25-1 with TRBJ1-2; D perhaps matches TRBD1 (5 bases). V lost 5 bases to trimming and J lost 3 bases, with 13 bases between them. This CDR3 is built from 14 residues. Looked up from germline, CDR1 is MGHDK and CDR2 is SYGVNS. CDR3 sequence reads: CASSPWEGHYGYTF. The CDR3 coding sequence is TGTGCCAGCAGTCCCTGGGAGGGACACTATGGCTACACCTTC.

J is TRBJ2-5 and V is TRBV3-1 (or the pseudogene TRBV3-2); a weak D match, TRBD1 (5 bases). V was cut by 1 base and J by 7 bases, with 13 bases left in between. Germline V gene data show CDR1 as LGHDT and CDR2 as YNNKEL (reference sequence). The CDR3 extends over 14 amino acids. The CDR3 reads CASSQVSVRGTQYF. The CDR3, as DNA: TGTGCCAGCAGCCAAGTGTCCGTAAGGGGGACCCAGTACTTC.

This chain connects TRBV6-5 to TRBJ2-7, with TRBD1 matching over 7 bases. The CDR3 has 15 residues. V lost 6 bases to trimming and J lost 1 base; unmatched junction nucleotides: 9. Germline-derived CDR1 and CDR2 are MNHEY and SVGAGI. The CDR3 DNA is TGTGCCAGCAGCCCGCCCGGGGACAGATCCTACGAGCAGTACTTC. Protein sequence: CASSPPGDRSYEQYF.

The V gene is TRBV27, the J gene TRBJ1-4; TRBD1 aligns across 8 bases. Trimming removed 3 bases from V and 6 bases from J; junction bases left unmatched: 9. The germline CDR1 and CDR2 sequences are MNHEY and SMNVEV (reference sequence). The CDR3 is 16 residues long. The CDR3 DNA sequence: TGTGCCAGCAGTTTTCGGCGGACAGGGTACTATGAAAAACTGTTTTTT. Encoded protein: CASSFRRTGYYEKLFF.

The chain has TRBV19 and TRBJ2-3; 10 nucleotides line up with TRBD1. CDR3 length: 19 residues. Germline lookup yields CDR1 LNHDA and CDR2 SQIVND (reference sequence). Trimming at V came to 2 bases and at J to 1 base, leaving 12 bases not matched to a gene. DNA for the CDR3: TGTGCCAGTAGTATAAGGGGGGGACAGGGGACACTAGGCACAGATACGCAGTATTTT. Encoded protein: CASSIRGGQGTLGTDTQYF. Together with reference TRBV19 and TRBJ2-3, the CDR3 gives the full variable domain: DGGITQSPKYLFRKEGQNVTLSCEQNLNHDAMYWYRQDPGQGLRLIYYSQIVNDFQKGDIAEGYSVSREKKESFPLTVTSAQKNPTAFYLCASSIRGGQGTLGTDTQYFGPGTRLTVL.

The chain couples TRBV5-4 to TRBJ2-1, with D possibly being TRBD2 (7 bases). Germline CDR1 reads SGHNT; CDR2 reads YYREEE (reference sequence). This CDR3 comprises 15 residues. V lost 0 bases to trimming and J lost 3 bases, with 10 bases between them. The CDR3 DNA follows: TGTGCCAGCAGCTTGGGCGGGGGCTACTACAATGAGCAGTTCTTC. It specifies CASSLGGGYYNEQFF.

The chain employs TRBV18 and TRBJ1-2; TRBD1 matches 9 bases. Germline V lookup: CDR1 KGHSH, CDR2 LQKENI. This CDR3 contains 15 residues. V dropped 2 bases and J dropped 4; count of bases not matched to a gene: 5. The CDR3 sequence: CASSPNRDRAYGYTF. The CDR3 DNA reads TGTGCCAGCTCACCAAATAGGGACAGGGCCTATGGCTACACCTTC.

This clone was detected a few times. One end of the junction fails to match germline, which may point to a read error. V and J are TRBV13 and TRBJ2-7; unclear D gene. CDR3 length: 13 residues. From germline, CDR1 is PRHDT and CDR2 FYEKMQ (reference sequence). The CDR3 protein is CASSLGRLESTDF. The CDR3 DNA follows: TGTGCCAGCAGCTTAGGCCGGCTGGAGAGTACGGACTTC.

The chain combines TRBV18 with TRBJ1-5; 9 nucleotides agree with TRBD1. The CDR3 is 17 residues long. V was clipped by 3 bases and J by 4 bases; unmatched bases: 10. Germline V gives CDR1 KGHSH, CDR2 LQKENI. The CDR3 DNA reads TGTGCCAGCTCACCTCCGGGACAGGGTGGGAAAAATCAGCCCCAGCATTTT. Protein sequence: CASSPPGQGGKNQPQHF.

This clone was observed once. V is TRBV30 and J is TRBJ2-3; TRBD2 matches 10 bases. The CDR3 contains 15 residues. With 0 bases clipped from V and 0 bases from J, the junction kept 0 bases outside the gene matches. Per germline, CDR1 GTSNPN and CDR2 SVGIG (reference sequence). CDR3 amino acids: CAWSVLAGSTDTQYF. CDR3 DNA sequence: TGTGCCTGGAGTGTACTAGCGGGGAGCACAGATACGCAGTATTTT.

The rearrangement links TRBV6-1 to TRBJ2-5; D unclear. Trimming pared 3 bases from V and 1 base from J, leaving 6 bases between. The CDR3 has 13 amino acids. The germline gives CDR1 MNHNS, CDR2 SASEGT. The CDR3 here is CASSDSPQETQYF. CDR3 nucleotides: TGTGCCAGCAGTGATAGTCCCCAAGAGACCCAGTACTTC.

The gene calls are TRBV6-1 and TRBJ2-5; D remains ambiguous. V gave up 1 base and J gave up 5 bases, with 17 bases separating them. CDR1 is MNHNS, CDR2 SASEGT, per germline. The CDR3 is 16 residues long. DNA for the CDR3: TGTGCCAGCAGTGAAGGGTTTTCGCTGAAAGCGGAGACCCAGTACTTC. Its protein product is CASSEGFSLKAETQYF.